These 6 T cell receptor beta chains were all obtained from the same sample, sequenced in a study of blood T cell repertoires in COVID-19. TCRdb's table, derived via immunoSEQ multiplex PCR, lists solely in-frame clones and lacks some. Of 150,000 to 200,000 clones in the sample, about nine tenths are singletons; the top ten hold around 0.77%. Sequences were obtained from PBMCs or T cells enriched from blood (not recorded which). These receptors were obtained from a woman under 30 who had recovered from COVID-19.

The chain uses TRBV4-1 and TRBJ2-7; 7 bases map to TRBD1. Per the germline V gene, CDR1 is MGHRA and CDR2 is YSYEKL. The CDR3 is made up of 15 amino acids. The V gene end was trimmed by 1 base and the J gene end by 1 base; junction bases not matched to a gene: 4. The CDR3 loop reads CASSQGQGTSYEQYF. The DNA for the CDR3 is TGCGCCAGCAGCCAAGGACAGGGTACTTCCTACGAGCAGTACTTC.

The chain carries TRBV6-6 and TRBJ2-7; 14 positions agree with TRBD2. J was trimmed by 4 bases and V by 5 bases; bases with no gene match: 7. CDR1 and CDR2 (germline): MNHNY, SVGAGI (reference sequence). The CDR3 is 16 residues long. CDR3 DNA sequence: TGTGCCAGCAGTCGGACTAGCGGGAGGCTAGAATACGAGCAGTACTTC. Amino acid sequence: CASSRTSGRLEYEQYF.

This chain connects TRBV5-1 to TRBJ1-1; tentatively, D is TRBD1 (5 bases). The CDR3 is 14 amino acids. V was cut by 5 bases and J by 3 bases, with 14 bases left in between. From germline, CDR1 is SGHRS and CDR2 YFSETQ. The CDR3 protein is CASSGWGGDTEAFF. In DNA, the CDR3 is TGCGCCAGCAGTGGTTGGGGAGGGGACACTGAAGCTTTCTTT.

For this clone: The sample carries other DNA sequences with the same CDR3. This chain joins TRBV6-5 and TRBJ2-3; D is unresolved. The CDR3 extends over 12 amino acids. Trimming took 5 bases from V and 3 from J, leaving 6 bases between them. Germline lookup yields CDR1 MNHEY and CDR2 SVGAGI. CDR3 protein: CASSTGTDTQYF. CDR3 DNA: TGTGCCAGCAGTACCGGGACAGATACGCAGTATTTT.

The rearrangement joins TRBV7-6 to TRBJ2-3, with a tentative D call TRBD1 (6 bases). Deletions cut 1 base from V and 5 bases from J, with 25 bases between. From germline, CDR1 is SGHVS and CDR2 FNYEAQ. The CDR3 has 19 residues. The CDR3 DNA reads TGTGCCAGCAGCTTAGATTTGGGGCACATGGGGGCGAGCGGAGATACGCAGTATTTT. Its protein product is CASSLDLGHMGASGDTQYF.

In this sample, this clone turned up once. The rearrangement joins TRBV27 to TRBJ2-7; D call uncertain. Trimming left V 6 bases short and J 1 base short, with 16 bases between. Per germline, CDR1 MNHEY and CDR2 SMNVEV (reference sequence). The CDR3 covers 15 residues. The CDR3 DNA reads as TGTGCCAGCAGACTTGCCCACGGTCCGTCCTACGAGCAGTACTTC. This sequence encodes CASRLAHGPSYEQYF.